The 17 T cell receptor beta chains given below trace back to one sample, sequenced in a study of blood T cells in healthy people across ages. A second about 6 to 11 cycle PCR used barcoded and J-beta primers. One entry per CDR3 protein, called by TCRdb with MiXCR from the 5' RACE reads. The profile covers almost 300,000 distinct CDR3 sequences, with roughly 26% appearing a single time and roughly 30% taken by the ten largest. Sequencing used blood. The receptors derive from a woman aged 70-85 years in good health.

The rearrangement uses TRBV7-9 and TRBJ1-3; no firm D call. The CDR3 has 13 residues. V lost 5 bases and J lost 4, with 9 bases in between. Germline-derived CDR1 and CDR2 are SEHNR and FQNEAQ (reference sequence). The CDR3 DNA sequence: TGTGCCAGCAGCACCAGTTCCGGAAACACCATATATTTT. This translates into CASSTSSGNTIYF.

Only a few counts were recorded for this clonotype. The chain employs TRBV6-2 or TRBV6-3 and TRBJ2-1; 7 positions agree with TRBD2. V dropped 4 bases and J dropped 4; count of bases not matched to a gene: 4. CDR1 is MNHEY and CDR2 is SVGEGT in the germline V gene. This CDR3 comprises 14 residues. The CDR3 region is CASSFSGRYNEQFF. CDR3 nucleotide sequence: TGTGCCAGCAGTTTCTCCGGGAGGTACAATGAGCAGTTCTTC.

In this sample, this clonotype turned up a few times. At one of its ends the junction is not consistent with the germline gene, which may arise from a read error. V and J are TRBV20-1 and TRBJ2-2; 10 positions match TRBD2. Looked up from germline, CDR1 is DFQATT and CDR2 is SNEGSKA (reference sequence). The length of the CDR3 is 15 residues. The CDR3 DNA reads TGCAGTGCTAGTCCCGGACTAGCGGAAGGAGGGGAGCTGCTTTTT. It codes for CSASPGLAEGGELLF.

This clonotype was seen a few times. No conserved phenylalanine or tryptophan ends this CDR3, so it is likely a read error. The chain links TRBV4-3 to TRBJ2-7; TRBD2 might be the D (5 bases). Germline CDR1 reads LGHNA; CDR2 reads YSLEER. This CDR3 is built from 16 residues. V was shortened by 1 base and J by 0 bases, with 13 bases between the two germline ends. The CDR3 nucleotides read TGCGCCAGCAGCCAAGTCTCTCGGGATCCCTCCTACGAGCAGTACTGC. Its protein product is CASSQVSRDPSYEQYC.

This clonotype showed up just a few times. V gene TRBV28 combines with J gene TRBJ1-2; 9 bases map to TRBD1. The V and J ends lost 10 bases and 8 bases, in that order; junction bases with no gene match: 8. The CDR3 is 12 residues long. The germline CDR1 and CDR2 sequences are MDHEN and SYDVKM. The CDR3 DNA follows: TGTGCCACATCACAGGGGGCGGAAGGCTACACCTTC. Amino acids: CATSQGAEGYTF.

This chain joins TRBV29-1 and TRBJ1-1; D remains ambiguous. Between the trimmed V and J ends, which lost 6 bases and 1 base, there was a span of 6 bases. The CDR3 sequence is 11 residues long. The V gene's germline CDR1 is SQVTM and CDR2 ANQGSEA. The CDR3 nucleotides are TGCAGCGTAAGTACGAACACTGAAGCTTTCTTT. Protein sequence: CSVSTNTEAFF.

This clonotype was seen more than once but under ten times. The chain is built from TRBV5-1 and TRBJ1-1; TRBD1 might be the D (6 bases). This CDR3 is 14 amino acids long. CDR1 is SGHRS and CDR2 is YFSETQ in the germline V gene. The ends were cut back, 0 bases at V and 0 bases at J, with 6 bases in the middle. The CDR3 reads CASSLGQVNTEAFF. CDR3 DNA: TGCGCCAGCAGCTTGGGACAGGTGAACACTGAAGCTTTCTTT.

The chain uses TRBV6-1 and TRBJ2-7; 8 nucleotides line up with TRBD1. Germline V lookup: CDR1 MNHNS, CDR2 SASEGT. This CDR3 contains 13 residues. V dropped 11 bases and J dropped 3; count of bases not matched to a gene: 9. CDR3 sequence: CAGGGQGNYEQYF. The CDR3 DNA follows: TGTGCCGGCGGAGGACAGGGCAACTACGAGCAGTACTTC.

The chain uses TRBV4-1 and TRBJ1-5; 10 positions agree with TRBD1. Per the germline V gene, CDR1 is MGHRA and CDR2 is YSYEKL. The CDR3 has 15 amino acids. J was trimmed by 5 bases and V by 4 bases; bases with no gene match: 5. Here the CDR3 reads CASSLWTGGDQPQHF. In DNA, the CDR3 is TGCGCCAGCAGCCTATGGACAGGGGGTGATCAGCCCCAGCATTTT.

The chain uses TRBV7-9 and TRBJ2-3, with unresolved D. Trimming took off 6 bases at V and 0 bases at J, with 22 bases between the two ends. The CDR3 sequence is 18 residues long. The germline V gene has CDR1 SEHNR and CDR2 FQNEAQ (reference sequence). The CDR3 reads CASSPPHWTAHSTDTQYF. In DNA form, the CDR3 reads TGTGCCAGCAGTCCCCCCCACTGGACGGCCCATAGCACAGATACGCAGTATTTT.

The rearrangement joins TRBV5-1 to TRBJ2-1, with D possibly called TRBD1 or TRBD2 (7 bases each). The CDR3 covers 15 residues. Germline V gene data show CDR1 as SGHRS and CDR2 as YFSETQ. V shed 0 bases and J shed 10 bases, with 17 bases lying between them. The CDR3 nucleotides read TGCGCCAGCAGCTTGGAGGGCGGGAGAGGGGGCGAGCAGTTCTTC. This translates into CASSLEGGRGGEQFF. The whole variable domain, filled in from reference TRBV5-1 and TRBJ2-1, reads KAGVTQTPRYLIKTRGQQVTLSCSPISGHRSVSWYQQTPGQGLQFLFEYFSETQRNKGNFPGRFSGRQFSNSRSEMNVSTLELGDSALYLCASSLEGGRGGEQFFGPGTRLTVL.

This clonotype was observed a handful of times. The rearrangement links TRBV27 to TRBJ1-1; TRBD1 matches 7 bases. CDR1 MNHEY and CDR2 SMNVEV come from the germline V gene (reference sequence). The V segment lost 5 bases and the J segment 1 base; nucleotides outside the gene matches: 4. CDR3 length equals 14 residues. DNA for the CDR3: TGTGCCAGCAGTCTACAGGGGTGGAACACTGAAGCTTTCTTT. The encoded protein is CASSLQGWNTEAFF.

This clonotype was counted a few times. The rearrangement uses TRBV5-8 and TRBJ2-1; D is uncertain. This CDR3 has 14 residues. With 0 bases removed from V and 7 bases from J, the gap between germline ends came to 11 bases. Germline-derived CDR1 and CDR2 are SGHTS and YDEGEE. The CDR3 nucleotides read TGTGCCAGCAGCTTGGAGGGAATGGGGAATGAGCAGTTCTTC. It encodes CASSLEGMGNEQFF.

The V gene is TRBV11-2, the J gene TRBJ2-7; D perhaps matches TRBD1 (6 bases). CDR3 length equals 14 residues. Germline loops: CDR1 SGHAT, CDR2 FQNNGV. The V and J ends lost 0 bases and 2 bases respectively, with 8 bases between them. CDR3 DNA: TGTGCCAGCAGCTTAGAGGCAGGGGCCTACGAGCAGTACTTC. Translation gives CASSLEAGAYEQYF.

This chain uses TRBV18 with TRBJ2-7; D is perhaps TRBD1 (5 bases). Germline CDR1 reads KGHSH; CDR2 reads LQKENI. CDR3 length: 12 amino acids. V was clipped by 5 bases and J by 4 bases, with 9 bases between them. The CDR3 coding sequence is TGTGCCAGCTCAGCTTCAGGGTACGAGCAGTACTTC. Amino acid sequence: CASSASGYEQYF.

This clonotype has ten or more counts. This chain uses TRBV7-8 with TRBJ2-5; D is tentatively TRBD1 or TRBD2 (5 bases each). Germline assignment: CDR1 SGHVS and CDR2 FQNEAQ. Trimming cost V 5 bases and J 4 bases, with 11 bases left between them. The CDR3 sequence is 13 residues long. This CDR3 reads CASSRQGRETQYF. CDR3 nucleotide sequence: TGTGCCAGCAGCCGCCAGGGACGAGAGACCCAGTACTTC.

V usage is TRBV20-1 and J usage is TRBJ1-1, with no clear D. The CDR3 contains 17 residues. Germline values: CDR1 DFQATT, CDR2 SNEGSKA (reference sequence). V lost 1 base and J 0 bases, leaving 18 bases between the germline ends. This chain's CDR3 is CSARGSGRHQMNTEAFF. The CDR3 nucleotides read TGCAGTGCTAGAGGTAGTGGACGCCACCAAATGAACACTGAAGCTTTCTTT.